A selection of T cell receptor beta chains follows, all from one sample in a study of OX40 agonist ivuxolimab in advanced cancers. Generated by immunoSEQ multiplex PCR, the TCRdb table keeps only in-frame clones and is missing some. The top ten clones hold around 20% of a sample with 50,000 to 75,000 clones, about 89% of them seen once. The sequencing used CD4+ or CD8+ T cells sorted from blood, collected in a trial of the OX40 agonist ivuxolimab. Every receptor here comes from an adult with an advanced solid tumor such as melanoma, head and neck, liver or kidney cancer. Both conserved end residues are trimmed from each CDR3. Size is omitted from some rows. Given values are once, few, many or a class for expanded clones.

TRBV9	once	TRBJ2-1	ASSPRTREGNEQF
TRBV19	NA	TRBJ2-2	ASRTPGTGELF
TRBV19	NA	TRBJ2-1	ASSALTSGGWGNEQF
TRBV7-7	NA	TRBJ2-2	ASSPGVPGELF
TRBV27	NA	TRBJ1-2	ASRPSHFDGYT
TRBV21-1	NA	TRBJ2-1	ASSKVRLAGVADNEQF
TRBV11-3	NA	TRBJ2-1	ASSIRGNEQF
TRBV4-1	NA	TRBJ2-3	ASSQKTGGFHTDTQY
TRBV27	NA	TRBJ2-4	ASSYGAKNIQY
TRBV7-9	NA	TRBJ2-7	ASSPRQRHYEQY
TRBV13	NA	TRBJ1-6	ASSWRTEPNSPLH
TRBV7-6	NA	TRBJ2-7	ASSLGVSSYEQY
TRBV7-9	NA	TRBJ2-1	ASSLGFAGAEDEQF
TRBV10-3	NA	TRBJ1-1	AIGRGSNTEAF
TRBV19	NA	TRBJ1-1	ASGVDAGFGNTEAF
TRBV20-1	once	TRBJ2-7	SARRGNEQY
TRBV6-6	NA	TRBJ2-5	ASTRDAEAMETQY
TRBV5-6	few	TRBJ1-1	ASSWMTGTEAF
TRBV6-1	NA	TRBJ1-2	ASSEAEWDSVGYGYT
TRBV13	NA	TRBJ2-5	ASSPIFGTGGGETQY
TRBV5-5	once	TRBJ1-1	ASSQPGAIEAF
TRBV10-3	NA	TRBJ1-5	AISDTGAGNQPQH
TRBV25-1	NA	TRBJ1-1	ASSEAGVNTEAF